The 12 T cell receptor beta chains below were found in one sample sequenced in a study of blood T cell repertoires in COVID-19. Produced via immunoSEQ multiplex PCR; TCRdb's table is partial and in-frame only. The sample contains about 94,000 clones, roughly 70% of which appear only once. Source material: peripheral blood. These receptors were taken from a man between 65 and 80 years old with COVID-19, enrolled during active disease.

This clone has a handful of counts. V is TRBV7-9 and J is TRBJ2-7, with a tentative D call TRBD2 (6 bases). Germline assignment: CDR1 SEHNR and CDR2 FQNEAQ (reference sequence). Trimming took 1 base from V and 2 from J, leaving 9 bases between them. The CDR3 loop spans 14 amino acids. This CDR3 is CASSLDGSTYEQYF. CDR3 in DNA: TGTGCCAGCAGCTTAGACGGGAGTACCTACGAGCAGTACTTC.

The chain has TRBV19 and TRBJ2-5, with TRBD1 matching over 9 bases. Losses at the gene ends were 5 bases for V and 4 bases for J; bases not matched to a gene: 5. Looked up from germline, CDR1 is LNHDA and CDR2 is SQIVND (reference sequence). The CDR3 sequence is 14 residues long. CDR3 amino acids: CASSSRDRAETQYF. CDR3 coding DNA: TGTGCCAGTAGTTCCCGGGACAGGGCAGAGACCCAGTACTTC.

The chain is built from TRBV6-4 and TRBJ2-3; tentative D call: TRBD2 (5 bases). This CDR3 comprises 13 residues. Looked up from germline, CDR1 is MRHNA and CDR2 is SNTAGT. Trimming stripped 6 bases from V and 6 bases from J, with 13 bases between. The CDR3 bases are TGTGCCAGCAGCCCCGAGGGTGGGGATACGCAGTATTTT. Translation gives CASSPEGGDTQYF.

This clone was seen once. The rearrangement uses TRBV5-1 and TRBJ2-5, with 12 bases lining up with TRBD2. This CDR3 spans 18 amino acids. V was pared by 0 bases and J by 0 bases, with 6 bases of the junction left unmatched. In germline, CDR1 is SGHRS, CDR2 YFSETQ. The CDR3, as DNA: TGCGCCAGCAGCTTGGGACTAGCGGGAGTTTTTAACCAAGAGACCCAGTACTTC. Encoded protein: CASSLGLAGVFNQETQYF.

DNA of the CDR3: TGTGCCAGCAGTTATCAGGCTAGCGGATCCTACGAGCAGTACTTC. Its protein product is CASSYQASGSYEQYF. The chain combines TRBV27 with TRBJ2-7, with 7 nucleotides matching TRBD2. The germline V gene encodes CDR1 MNHEY and CDR2 SMNVEV (reference sequence). The CDR3 has 15 residues. V was clipped by 4 bases and J by 1 base; unmatched bases: 7.

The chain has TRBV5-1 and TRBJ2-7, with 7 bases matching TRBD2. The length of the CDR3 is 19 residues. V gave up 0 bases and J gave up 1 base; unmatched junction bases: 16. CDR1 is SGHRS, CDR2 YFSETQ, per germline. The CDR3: CASSLAPSGLYTPSYEQYF. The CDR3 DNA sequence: TGCGCCAGCAGCTTGGCCCCTAGCGGCCTTTACACCCCATCCTACGAGCAGTACTTC. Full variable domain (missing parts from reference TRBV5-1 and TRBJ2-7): KAGVTQTPRYLIKTRGQQVTLSCSPISGHRSVSWYQQTPGQGLQFLFEYFSETQRNKGNFPGRFSGRQFSNSRSEMNVSTLELGDSALYLCASSLAPSGLYTPSYEQYFGPGTRLTVT.

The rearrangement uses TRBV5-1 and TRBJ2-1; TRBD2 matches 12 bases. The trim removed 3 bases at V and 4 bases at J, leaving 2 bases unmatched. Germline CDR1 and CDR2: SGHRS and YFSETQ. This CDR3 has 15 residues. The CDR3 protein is CASSSGLAGYNEQFF. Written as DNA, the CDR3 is TGCGCCAGCAGCTCGGGACTAGCGGGTTACAATGAGCAGTTCTTC.

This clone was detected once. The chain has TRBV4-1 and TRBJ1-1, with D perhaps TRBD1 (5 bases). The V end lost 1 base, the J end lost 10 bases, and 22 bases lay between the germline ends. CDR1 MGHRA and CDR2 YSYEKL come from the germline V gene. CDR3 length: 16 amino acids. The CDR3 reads CASSQAGGRGALGAFF. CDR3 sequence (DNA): TGCGCCAGCAGCCAAGCCGGGGGGAGGGGAGCATTAGGAGCTTTCTTT.

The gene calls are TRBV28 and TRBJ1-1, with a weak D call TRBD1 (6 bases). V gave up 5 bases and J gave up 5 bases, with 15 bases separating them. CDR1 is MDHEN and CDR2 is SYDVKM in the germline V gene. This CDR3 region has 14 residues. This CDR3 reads CASSEGGVRTEAFF. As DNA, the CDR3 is TGTGCCAGCAGTGAGGGGGGGGTGCGTACTGAAGCTTTCTTT.

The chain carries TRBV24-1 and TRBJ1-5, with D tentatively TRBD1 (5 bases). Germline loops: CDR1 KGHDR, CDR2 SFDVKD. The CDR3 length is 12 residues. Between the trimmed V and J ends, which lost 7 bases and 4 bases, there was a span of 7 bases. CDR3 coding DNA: TGTGCCACCAGCCAGGGAAATCAGCCCCAGCATTTT. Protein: CATSQGNQPQHF.

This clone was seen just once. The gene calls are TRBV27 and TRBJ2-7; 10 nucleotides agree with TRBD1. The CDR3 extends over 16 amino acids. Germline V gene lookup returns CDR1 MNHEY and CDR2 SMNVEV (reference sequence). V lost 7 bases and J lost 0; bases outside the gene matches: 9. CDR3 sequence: CASKRQGAQGSYEQYF. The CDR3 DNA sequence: TGTGCCAGCAAAAGACAGGGGGCGCAGGGCTCCTACGAGCAGTACTTC.

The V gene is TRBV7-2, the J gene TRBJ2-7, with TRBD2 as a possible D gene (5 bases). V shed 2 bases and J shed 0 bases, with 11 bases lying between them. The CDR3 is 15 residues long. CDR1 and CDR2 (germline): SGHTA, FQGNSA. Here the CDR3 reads CASSLSYGLSYEQYF. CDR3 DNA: TGTGCCAGCAGCTTAAGCTACGGACTCTCCTACGAGCAGTACTTC.